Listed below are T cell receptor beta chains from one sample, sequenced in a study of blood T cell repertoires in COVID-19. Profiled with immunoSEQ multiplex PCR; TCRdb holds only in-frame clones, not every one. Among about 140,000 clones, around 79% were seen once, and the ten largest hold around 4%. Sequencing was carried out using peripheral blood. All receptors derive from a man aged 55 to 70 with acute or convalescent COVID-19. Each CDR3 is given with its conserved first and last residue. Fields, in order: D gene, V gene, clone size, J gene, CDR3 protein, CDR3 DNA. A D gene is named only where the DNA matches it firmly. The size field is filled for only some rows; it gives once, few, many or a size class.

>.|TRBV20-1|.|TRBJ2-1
CGTKGYNEQFF
TGCGGAACGAAGGGGTACAATGAGCAGTTCTTC
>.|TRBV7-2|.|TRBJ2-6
CASSLLGFGANVLTF
TGTGCCAGCAGCCTCCTGGGCTTCGGGGCCAACGTCCTGACTTTC
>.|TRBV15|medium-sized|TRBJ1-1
CATSRDRYGNTEAFF
TGTGCCACCAGCAGAGATCGGTACGGGAACACTGAAGCTTTCTTT
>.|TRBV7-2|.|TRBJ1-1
CASSSRIHTEAFF
TGTGCCAGCAGTAGCAGAATACACACTGAAGCTTTCTTT
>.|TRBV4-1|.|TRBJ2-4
CASSLRQTDLLLAKNIQYF
TGCGCCAGCAGCTTGCGACAGACTGACCTTCTTCTAGCCAAAAACATTCAGTACTTC
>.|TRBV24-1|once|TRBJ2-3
CATSDTGRGTDTQYF
TGTGCCACCAGTGACACGGGAAGGGGCACAGATACGCAGTATTTT
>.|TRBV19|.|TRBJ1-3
CASSPSGSSGNTIYF
TGTGCCAGTAGTCCTTCCGGGAGCTCTGGAAACACCATATATTTT
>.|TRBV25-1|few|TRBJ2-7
CASGREEGAYEQYF
TGTGCCAGCGGCCGGGAGGAGGGGGCCTACGAGCAGTACTTC
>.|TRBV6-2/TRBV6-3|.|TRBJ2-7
CASSYLQSGSYEQYF
TGTGCCAGCAGTTACTTACAGTCCGGCTCCTACGAGCAGTACTTC
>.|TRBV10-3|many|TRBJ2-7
CAISDTYEQYF
TGTGCCATCAGTGACACCTACGAGCAGTACTTC
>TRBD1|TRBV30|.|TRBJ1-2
CAWSVDGTGGYGYTF
TGTGCCTGGAGTGTAGACGGGACAGGGGGATATGGCTACACCTTC
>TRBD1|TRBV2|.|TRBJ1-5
CASSLNRDRGNQPQHF
TGTGCCAGCAGTCTTAACCGGGACAGGGGCAATCAGCCCCAGCATTTT
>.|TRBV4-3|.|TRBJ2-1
CASSQVGFNEQFF
TGCGCCAGCAGCCAAGTCGGTTTCAATGAGCAGTTCTTC
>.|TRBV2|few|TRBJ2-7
CASTDGSFYEQYF
TGTGCCAGCACCGACGGGTCTTTCTACGAGCAGTACTTC
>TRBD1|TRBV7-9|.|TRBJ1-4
CASSFLPGTGEEKLFF
TGTGCCAGCAGCTTTCTACCCGGGACAGGGGAAGAAAAACTGTTTTTT
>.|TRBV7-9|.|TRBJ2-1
CASSFQAYNEQFF
TGTGCCAGCAGCTTCCAGGCCTACAATGAGCAGTTCTTC
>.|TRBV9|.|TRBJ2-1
CASSVADSNEQFF
TGTGCCAGCAGCGTCGCGGATTCCAATGAGCAGTTCTTC
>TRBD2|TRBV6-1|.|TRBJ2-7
CASSEGTSLYEQYF
TGTGCCAGCAGTGAAGGGACTAGCCTTTACGAGCAGTACTTC
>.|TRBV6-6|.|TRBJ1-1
CASSHRGNTEAFF
TGTGCCAGCAGCCACCGAGGCAACACTGAAGCTTTCTTT
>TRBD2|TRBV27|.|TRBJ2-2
CASTTLGGRNTGELFF
TGTGCCAGCACCACCCTCGGGGGGAGGAACACCGGGGAGCTGTTTTTT
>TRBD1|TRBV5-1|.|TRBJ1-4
CASSGTGTNEKLFF
TGCGCCAGCAGCGGGACAGGGACTAATGAAAAACTGTTTTTT
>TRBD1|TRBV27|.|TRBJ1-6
CASNTNLRGQSPLHF
TGTGCCAGCAATACAAACCTCAGGGGGCAGTCACCCCTCCACTTT
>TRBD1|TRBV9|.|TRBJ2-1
CASSVGGGSEQFF
TGTGCCAGCAGCGTAGGAGGGGGCTCTGAGCAGTTCTTC
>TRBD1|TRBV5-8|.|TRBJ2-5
CASSFSGQGAWETQYF
TGTGCCAGCAGCTTTTCTGGACAGGGGGCTTGGGAGACCCAGTACTTC
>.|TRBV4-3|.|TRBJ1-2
CASSPGRTYGYTF
TGCGCCAGCAGCCCCGGGAGGACCTATGGCTACACCTTC
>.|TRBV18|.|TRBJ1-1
CASSPPGEGNTEAFF
TGTGCCAGCTCACCACCCGGGGAGGGGAACACTGAAGCTTTCTTT
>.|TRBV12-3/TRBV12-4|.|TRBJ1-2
CASSPTALYGYTF
TGTGCCAGCAGTCCGACAGCCCTCTATGGCTACACCTTC
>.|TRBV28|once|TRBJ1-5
CASSDWMPQAFQPQHF
TGTGCCAGCAGTGATTGGATGCCCCAGGCTTTCCAGCCCCAGCATTTT
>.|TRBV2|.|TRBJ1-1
CASILTTEAFF
TGTGCCAGCATTCTTACAACTGAAGCTTTCTTT
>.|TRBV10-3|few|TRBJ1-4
CAISDKPNEKLFF
TGTGCCATCAGTGACAAGCCTAATGAAAAACTGTTTTTT